The 27 T cell receptor beta chains below were found in one sample sequenced in a study of CD8 T cells in ankylosing spondylitis (dated by TCRdb to 2015 to 2018). The method behind the library was 5' RACE. The instrument given in TCRdb is Illumina HiSeq 2500. TCRdb handled the public reads itself, with Q25 trimming in fastp and clone calling in MiXCR, and kept productive beta chains. Rows merge per CDR3 protein into single entries with the most common DNA and genes. The sample table shows a few hundred thousand distinct CDR3 sequences, and 20% to 30% are seen once. Of the sample, around 0.58% falls within the top ten clones. The source material was blood, either unsorted or a sorted T cell fraction (not recorded which). These receptors all come from a male donor with ankylosing spondylitis or in good health (not recorded which).

Comments on this clonotype: The germline gene is not matched at one end of the junction; a read error may be the cause. This chain uses TRBV7-7 with TRBJ2-5, with 7 positions matching TRBD1. Germline-derived CDR1 and CDR2 are SSHAT and FNYEAQ (reference sequence). CDR3 size: 15 residues. This CDR3 reads CASSLASDRKETQYF. CDR3 sequence (DNA): TGTGCTAGCAGCTTAGCCTCGGACAGGAAAGAGACCCAGTACTTC.

The chain recombines TRBV5-1 with TRBJ2-5; D not certain. Germline CDR1 reads SGHRS; CDR2 reads YFSETQ. V lost 7 bases, J lost 5 bases, and 9 bases lay in between. The CDR3 sequence is 11 residues long. The CDR3 bases are TGCGCCAGCGGCTCTGGGGAGACCCAGTACTTC. Its translation: CASGSGETQYF.

The chain employs TRBV7-6 and TRBJ2-2; the D is unclear. This CDR3 comprises 14 residues. The V gene's germline CDR1 is SGHVS and CDR2 FNYEAQ. V was shortened by 0 bases and J by 9 bases, with 11 bases between the two germline ends. CDR3 region: CASSLATGSRELFF. CDR3 bases: TGTGCCAGCAGCTTAGCCACTGGCTCGAGGGAGCTGTTTTTT.

This clonotype was recorded many times. This sequence joins TRBV5-1 and TRBJ2-3, with D maybe TRBD1 (5 bases). CDR1 is SGHRS, CDR2 YFSETQ, per germline. Trimming cost V 0 bases and J 3 bases, with 11 bases left between them. The CDR3 length is 15 residues. The CDR3 protein is CASSLAAGQTDTQYF. The CDR3 DNA sequence: TGCGCCAGCAGCTTGGCGGCAGGGCAAACAGATACGCAGTATTTT.

The chain is built from TRBV5-1 and TRBJ2-1; 9 bases line up with TRBD1. Looked up from germline, CDR1 is SGHRS and CDR2 is YFSETQ. The V and J ends lost 6 bases and 8 bases, in that order; junction bases with no gene match: 6. This CDR3 has 13 residues. In DNA form, the CDR3 reads TGCGCCAGCACTTGGACAGGGGTCGATGAGCAGTTCTTC. Residues: CASTWTGVDEQFF.

The rearrangement joins TRBV4-2 to TRBJ2-2; 10 bases are shared with TRBD2. Trimming cost V 4 bases and J 3 bases; bases outside gene matches: 8. CDR1 is LGHNA and CDR2 is YNFKEQ in the germline V gene. The CDR3 spans 17 residues. The CDR3 DNA is TGTGCCAGCAGCCCCCTAAGCGGGGGGGCGTACACCGGGGAGCTGTTTTTT. This translates into CASSPLSGGAYTGELFF.

This clonotype was seen at least ten times. V gene TRBV28 combines with J gene TRBJ2-6; the D is unclear. CDR1 and CDR2 from the germline V gene are MDHEN and SYDVKM. The CDR3 spans 13 residues. The germline V and J ends were trimmed by 8 bases and 0 bases, with 5 bases remaining between them. CDR3 sequence (DNA): TGTGCCAGCCTTCGCTCTGGGGCCAACGTCCTGACTTTC. As protein: CASLRSGANVLTF.

This clonotype was detected a few times. V gene TRBV7-6 combines with J gene TRBJ1-1, with D hard to call. The CDR3 runs 15 residues. Germline lookup yields CDR1 SGHVS and CDR2 FNYEAQ. V dropped 3 bases and J dropped 5 bases, with 16 bases sitting between them. The CDR3 here is CASSFGVGRITEAFF. CDR3 sequence (DNA): TGTGCCAGCAGCTTCGGAGTCGGAAGGATAACTGAAGCTTTCTTT.

This clonotype was recorded at least ten times. The chain uses TRBV29-1 and TRBJ1-1; D is unresolved. The CDR3 extends over 13 amino acids. Germline assignment: CDR1 SQVTM and CDR2 ANQGSEA. The ends were cut back, 2 bases at V and 0 bases at J, with 7 bases in the middle. CDR3 coding DNA: TGCAGCGTTGAAACGAGGATGAACACTGAAGCTTTCTTT. Its protein is CSVETRMNTEAFF.

This clonotype was found many times. This sequence joins TRBV7-9 and TRBJ2-5; D is perhaps TRBD1 or TRBD2 (5 bases each). Per germline, CDR1 SEHNR and CDR2 FQNEAQ (reference sequence). The CDR3 consists of 14 residues. V was trimmed by 1 base and J by 0 bases, leaving 6 bases between them. The CDR3 DNA reads as TGTGCCAGCAGCTTAGTGGGACACCAAGAGACCCAGTACTTC. Amino acids: CASSLVGHQETQYF.

At least ten counts were recorded for this clonotype. V gene TRBV20-1 combines with J gene TRBJ2-3, with 8 bases fitting TRBD2. The CDR3 is made up of 15 amino acids. Germline-derived CDR1 and CDR2 are DFQATT and SNEGSKA (reference sequence). V lost 5 bases, J lost 3 bases, and 10 bases stayed unmatched. The CDR3 sequence is CSAPPSGGATDTQYF. The DNA of the CDR3 is TGCAGTGCTCCACCCAGCGGGGGAGCAACAGATACGCAGTATTTT.

This clonotype came up many times. V is TRBV7-6 and J is TRBJ1-1; TRBD1 is a possible D gene (5 bases). Trimming pared 8 bases from V and 4 bases from J, leaving 11 bases between. Germline V gives CDR1 SGHVS, CDR2 FNYEAQ. The CDR3 consists of 12 residues. DNA of the CDR3: TGTGCCAGCGTCGGCGGGGGCACTGAAGCTTTCTTT. Encoded protein: CASVGGGTEAFF.

In its sample, this clonotype was seen a few times. The chain couples TRBV20-1 to TRBJ2-1; 11 bases line up with TRBD1. This CDR3 has 15 residues. V trimming: 0 bases; J trimming: 11 bases; junction bases outside the gene matches: 9. Looked up from germline, CDR1 is DFQATT and CDR2 is SNEGSKA (reference sequence). The CDR3, as DNA: TGCAGTGCTAGAGATGGCAGGACAGGGGGCTGGCAGCAGTTCTTC. Protein: CSARDGRTGGWQQFF.

At least ten counts were recorded for this clonotype. The chain joins TRBV10-2 to TRBJ2-2; 9 bases match TRBD1. CDR1 and CDR2 from the germline V gene are WSHSY and SAAADI. The CDR3 is made up of 17 amino acids. J was trimmed by 4 bases and V by 5 bases; bases with no gene match: 11. CDR3 bases: TGCGCCAGCAGTAAACAGGGGGCGCGGTCGGGCACCGGGGAGCTGTTTTTT. Protein sequence: CASSKQGARSGTGELFF.

This chain connects TRBV20-1 to TRBJ1-5; TRBD1 aligns across 7 bases. CDR1 and CDR2 from the germline V gene are DFQATT and SNEGSKA (reference sequence). The CDR3 extends over 15 amino acids. The trim removed 6 bases at V and 0 bases at J, leaving 8 bases unmatched. Here the CDR3 reads CSAPGGTYSNQPQHF. The CDR3 bases are TGCAGTGCCCCAGGGGGAACCTATAGCAATCAGCCCCAGCATTTT.

The sample holds many counts of this clonotype. V is TRBV5-1 and J is TRBJ2-5; D is ambiguous. Trimming took off 0 bases at V and 5 bases at J, with 17 bases between the two ends. Germline V gene data show CDR1 as SGHRS and CDR2 as YFSETQ. This CDR3 region has 16 residues. The CDR3 nucleotides read TGCGCCAGCAGCTTGGACGGACGCCGATTCCCCGAGACCCAGTACTTC. Translation gives CASSLDGRRFPETQYF.

V and J are TRBV11-3 and TRBJ2-1; 10 positions match TRBD2. CDR1 is SGHNT and CDR2 is YENEEA in the germline V gene. With V trimmed by 5 bases and J by 8 bases, 9 bases remained unmatched. The CDR3 is 15 residues long. The CDR3 sequence: CASSRGTSAADEQFF. CDR3 coding DNA: TGTGCCAGCAGCAGGGGGACTAGCGCTGCAGATGAGCAGTTCTTC.

This chain links TRBV12-3 or TRBV12-4 with TRBJ2-1; TRBD1 agrees at 11 bases. The V segment lost 4 bases and the J segment 7 bases; nucleotides outside the gene matches: 9. The CDR3 extends over 16 amino acids. The CDR3 here is CASSYGGQGVKNEQFF. Here the CDR3 DNA reads TGTGCCAGCAGTTACGGGGGACAGGGGGTTAAGAATGAGCAGTTCTTC.

The V and J genes are TRBV2 and TRBJ2-5; 7 nucleotides line up with TRBD1. In germline, CDR1 is SNHLY, CDR2 FYNNEI. Trimming at V came to 8 bases and at J to 4 bases, leaving 7 bases not matched to a gene. The CDR3 is 13 residues long. CDR3 DNA sequence: TGTGCCAGCCCCGCGAGGGGGCGAGAGACCCAGTACTTC. Protein sequence: CASPARGRETQYF.

In its sample, this clonotype was seen a few times. The chain joins TRBV29-1 to TRBJ1-2, with TRBD1 matching over 9 bases. Germline loops: CDR1 SQVTM, CDR2 ANQGSEA. The CDR3 spans 14 residues. Trimming removed 8 bases from V and 8 bases from J; junction bases left unmatched: 15. CDR3: CSIAGTGLRGGYTF. DNA for the CDR3: TGCAGCATCGCCGGGACAGGGTTACGTGGGGGCTACACCTTC.

This clonotype was seen ten or more times. The chain joins TRBV11-2 to TRBJ2-3; possibly TRBD1 for D (8 bases). The CDR3 extends over 15 amino acids. The germline gives CDR1 SGHAT, CDR2 FQNNGV. The ends were cut back, 2 bases at V and 7 bases at J, with 16 bases in the middle. CDR3 protein: CASSLNGQGGYTQYF. The CDR3 nucleotides read TGTGCCAGCAGCTTAAACGGACAGGGAGGGTATACGCAGTATTTT.

The chain couples TRBV20-1 to TRBJ2-3; D gene unclear. Germline V CDR1 and CDR2: DFQATT, SNEGSKA (reference sequence). The CDR3 runs 12 residues. The ends were cut back, 3 bases at V and 5 bases at J, with 9 bases in the middle. The CDR3 loop reads CSASVVGDTQYF. The CDR3 nucleotides read TGCAGTGCTAGTGTAGTGGGAGATACGCAGTATTTT.

The sample holds a few counts of this clonotype. V and J are TRBV4-2 and TRBJ1-1, with D uncertain. The CDR3 loop spans 14 amino acids. The V end lost 2 bases, the J end lost 1 base, and 8 bases lay between the germline ends. CDR1 LGHNA and CDR2 YNFKEQ come from the germline V gene. This chain's CDR3 is CASSQPGRNTEAFF. The CDR3 region has the DNA TGTGCCAGCAGCCAACCGGGGAGGAACACTGAAGCTTTCTTT.

The V call is TRBV30, the J call TRBJ2-5; D remains unclear. The ends were cut back, 4 bases at V and 4 bases at J, with 4 bases in the middle. The CDR3 runs 10 residues. Germline V gives CDR1 GTSNPN, CDR2 SVGIG (reference sequence). The CDR3 bases are TGTGCCTGGAAGGTAGAGACCCAGTACTTC. Its protein product is CAWKVETQYF.

The sample holds many counts of this clonotype. The chain recombines TRBV5-5 with TRBJ2-2, with TRBD1 identical over 9 bases. This CDR3 spans 16 amino acids. The trim removed 4 bases at V and 4 bases at J, leaving 8 bases unmatched. The V gene's germline CDR1 is SGHKS and CDR2 YYEKEE (reference sequence). The CDR3, as DNA: TGTGCCAGCAGCCCTGGGACAGGGAGTTTCACCGGGGAGCTGTTTTTT. Its translation is CASSPGTGSFTGELFF.

This clonotype was seen only a few times. The chain links TRBV5-5 to TRBJ1-1, with 8 bases lining up with TRBD1. Unmatched junction bases numbered 7, after V lost 3 bases and J lost 6 bases. CDR1 SGHKS and CDR2 YYEKEE come from the germline V gene (reference sequence). This CDR3 has 14 residues. CDR3 in amino acids: CASSSRTGFAEAFF. CDR3 DNA: TGTGCCAGCAGCTCACGGACAGGGTTCGCTGAAGCTTTCTTT.

This rearrangement joins TRBV20-1 to TRBJ2-7; D not resolved. Germline-derived CDR1 and CDR2 are DFQATT and SNEGSKA (reference sequence). Trimming took 6 bases from V and 4 from J, leaving 10 bases between them. CDR3 length: 11 residues. For the CDR3, the DNA is TGCAGTGCCCCGGACCCATACGAGCAGTACTTC. This gives the protein CSAPDPYEQYF.